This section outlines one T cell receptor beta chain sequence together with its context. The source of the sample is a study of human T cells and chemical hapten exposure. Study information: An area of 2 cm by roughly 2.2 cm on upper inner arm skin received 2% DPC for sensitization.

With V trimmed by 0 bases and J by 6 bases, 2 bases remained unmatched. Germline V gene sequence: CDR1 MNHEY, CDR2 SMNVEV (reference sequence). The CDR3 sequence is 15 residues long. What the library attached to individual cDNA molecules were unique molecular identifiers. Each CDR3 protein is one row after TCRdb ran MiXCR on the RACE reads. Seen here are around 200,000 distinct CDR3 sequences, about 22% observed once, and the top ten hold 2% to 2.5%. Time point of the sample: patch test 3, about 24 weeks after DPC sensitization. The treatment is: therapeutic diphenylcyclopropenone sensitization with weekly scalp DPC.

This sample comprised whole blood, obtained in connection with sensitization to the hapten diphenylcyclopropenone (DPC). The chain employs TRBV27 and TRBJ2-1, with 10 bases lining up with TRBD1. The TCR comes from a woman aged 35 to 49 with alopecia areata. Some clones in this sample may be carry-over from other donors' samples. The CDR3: CASSLSGQGTNEQFF. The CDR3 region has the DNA TGTGCCAGCAGTTTATCGGGACAGGGGACCAATGAGCAGTTCTTC.